Below are 13 T cell receptor beta chains sequenced from a single sample in a study of T-cell reconstitution after alpha-beta-depleted transplantation in children. Preparation of the TCRbeta library was carried out with unique molecular identifiers. Each CDR3 protein is one row after TCRdb ran MiXCR on the PCR reads. Here the sample spans hundreds of thousands of distinct CDR3 sequences, over 9.5% being singletons. This specimen was PBMCs, taken before TCRalphabeta/CD19-depleted stem cell transplant. Receptor source: a boy less than two years old with acute myeloid leukemia, due to receive a stem cell transplant.

The chain joins TRBV20-1 to TRBJ2-7, with D possibly called TRBD1 or TRBD2 (5 bases each). This CDR3 is built from 12 residues. The germline gives CDR1 DFQATT, CDR2 SNEGSKA (reference sequence). The V gene lost 4 bases and the J gene lost 1 base, with 8 bases spanning the gap. Here the CDR3 reads CSATGPSYEQYF. DNA of the CDR3: TGCAGTGCTACGGGACCATCCTACGAGCAGTACTTC.

This clonotype occurred many times. V gene TRBV2 combines with J gene TRBJ2-3; TRBD2 agrees at 10 bases. The CDR3 runs 16 residues. V lost 7 bases and J lost 0; bases outside the gene matches: 7. The germline CDR1 and CDR2 sequences are SNHLY and FYNNEI. The CDR3: CASNPLTSGSTDTQYF. The CDR3 bases are TGTGCCAGCAACCCTTTGACTAGCGGGAGCACAGATACGCAGTATTTT.

This clonotype was seen a handful of times. The V gene is TRBV12-5, the J gene TRBJ2-3; no reliable D call. CDR3 length: 14 residues. Germline lookup yields CDR1 LGHNT and CDR2 FRNRAP. V lost 4 bases and J lost 2, with 10 bases in between. The CDR3 nucleotides read TGTGCTAGTGGTTCCCCATGGGACACAGATACGCAGTATTTT. It translates to CASGSPWDTDTQYF.

In DNA, the CDR3 is TGTGCCAGCAGCCTGGGACTAGCGGAAGGCACAGATACGCAGTATTTT. Its protein is CASSLGLAEGTDTQYF. The gene calls are TRBV11-2 and TRBJ2-3; 11 positions match TRBD2. Germline CDR1 is SGHAT and CDR2 is FQNNGV. The trim removed 5 bases at V and 1 base at J, leaving 5 bases unmatched. This CDR3 region has 16 residues.

This clonotype was counted at least ten times. The chain has TRBV5-1 and TRBJ2-2; 7 nucleotides align to TRBD2. Germline trimming cut 1 base from V and 3 bases from J; bases unmatched to any gene: 3. This CDR3 comprises 15 residues. Germline CDR1 and CDR2: SGHRS and YFSETQ. As DNA, the CDR3 is TGCGCCAGCAGCTTGAAGACTAGCTACACCGGGGAGCTGTTTTTT. Translation: CASSLKTSYTGELFF.

This clonotype was counted many times. V usage is TRBV20-1 and J usage is TRBJ2-5; possibly TRBD2 for D (6 bases). CDR1 is DFQATT, CDR2 SNEGSKA, per germline (reference sequence). The CDR3 loop spans 14 amino acids. Trimming took off 3 bases at V and 4 bases at J, with 15 bases between the two ends. The CDR3 DNA sequence: TGCAGTGCTAGCCACTCGTACGGGGGAGAGACCCAGTACTTC. Protein product: CSASHSYGGETQYF.

Note on this clonotype: A much larger clone sits a single nucleotide away, making a read error possible. As the CDR3 is not closed by the conserved phenylalanine or tryptophan, this likely results from a read error. V gene TRBV14 combines with J gene TRBJ2-7; D call uncertain. The germline V gene encodes CDR1 SGHDN and CDR2 FVKESK. V gave up 1 base and J gave up 0 bases, with 4 bases separating them. This CDR3 spans 13 amino acids. CDR3 sequence: CASSQAVSYEQYI. The CDR3 bases are TGTGCCAGCAGCCAAGCTGTCTCCTACGAGCAGTACATC.

This clonotype was seen ten or more times. The chain uses TRBV10-2 and TRBJ2-5; D uncertain. Between the trimmed V and J ends, which lost 3 bases and 3 bases, there was a span of 5 bases. Germline V CDR1 and CDR2: WSHSY, SAAADI. There are 12 residues in the CDR3. CDR3: CASSDRKETQYF. The DNA for the CDR3 is TGCGCCAGCAGTGACAGAAAAGAGACCCAGTACTTC.

This clonotype was detected ten times or more. The V gene is TRBV20-1, the J gene TRBJ2-1; 7 nucleotides align to TRBD2. Germline V lookup: CDR1 DFQATT, CDR2 SNEGSKA (reference sequence). Trimming at V came to 6 bases and at J to 0 bases, leaving 5 bases not matched to a gene. CDR3 length: 14 amino acids. CDR3 bases: TGCAGTGCCCCCGGGAGGCTCTCCTACAATGAGCAGTTCTTC. Its translation is CSAPGRLSYNEQFF.

This clonotype was counted many times. The chain joins TRBV20-1 to TRBJ2-3; 9 bases agree with TRBD2. J lost 2 bases, V lost 5 bases, and 5 bases had no gene match. Germline assignment: CDR1 DFQATT and CDR2 SNEGSKA (reference sequence). The CDR3 covers 14 residues. CDR3 DNA sequence: TGCAGTGCTCCCGGGACTAGCATCACAGATACGCAGTATTTT. Its protein is CSAPGTSITDTQYF.

The V gene is TRBV27, the J gene TRBJ2-7; TRBD1 matches 10 bases. The CDR3 covers 14 residues. V lost 5 bases, J lost 5 bases, and 6 bases stayed unmatched. Germline CDR1 and CDR2: MNHEY and SMNVEV (reference sequence). The CDR3 loop is CASSRDRGVHEQYF. In nucleotides, the CDR3 is TGTGCCAGCAGTCGGGACAGGGGAGTCCACGAGCAGTACTTC.

At least ten counts were recorded for this clonotype. The V and J genes are TRBV7-3 and TRBJ2-1, with 12 bases lining up with TRBD2. This CDR3 is built from 15 residues. Looked up from germline, CDR1 is SGHTA and CDR2 is FQGTGA. J was trimmed by 7 bases and V by 5 bases; bases with no gene match: 6. The CDR3 DNA follows: TGTGCCAGCAGCATACTAGCGGGAGGTTGGAATGAGCAGTTCTTC. As protein: CASSILAGGWNEQFF.

This clonotype was counted ten times or more. The chain employs TRBV12-3 or TRBV12-4 and TRBJ1-2, with unresolved D. The V end was cut by 5 bases, the J end by 3 bases, with 13 bases between. This CDR3 region has 14 residues. The CDR3 nucleotides read TGTGCCAGCAGTCAAGGGAGAGGAGACTATGGCTACACCTTC. Translated: CASSQGRGDYGYTF.